This passage covers 31 T cell receptor beta chains from one sample sequenced in a study of T cell responses to AZD1222 COVID-19 vaccine. Generated by immunoSEQ multiplex PCR, the TCRdb table keeps only in-frame clones and is missing some. Among about 94,000 clones listed, 85% were seen once. Sequenced material: peripheral blood, taken 28 days after the second AZD1222 dose. These receptors were collected from an adult who received the AZD1222 COVID-19 vaccine.

The chain uses TRBV15 and TRBJ2-6; no firm D call. Germline assignment: CDR1 LNHNV and CDR2 YYDKDF (reference sequence). The CDR3 runs 15 residues. Trimming cost V 1 base and J 0 bases, with 4 bases left between them. The CDR3 DNA reads as TGTGCCACCAGCAGAGGCGGCTCTGGGGCCAACGTCCTGACTTTC. Encoded protein: CATSRGGSGANVLTF.

This chain joins TRBV6-2 or TRBV6-3 and TRBJ2-7; D remains unclear. Looked up from germline, CDR1 is MNHEY and CDR2 is SVGEGT. Trimming cost V 2 bases and J 2 bases, with 4 bases left between them. The CDR3 loop spans 12 amino acids. In DNA, the CDR3 is TGTGCCAGCAGTTACGGACCCTACGAGCAGTACTTC. Its translation is CASSYGPYEQYF.

The chain employs TRBV15 and TRBJ1-5, with D perhaps TRBD1 (5 bases). This CDR3 has 18 residues. Per the germline V gene, CDR1 is LNHNV and CDR2 is YYDKDF (reference sequence). Trimming shortened V by 2 bases and J by 8 bases, and 25 bases separated the two germline ends. The CDR3 DNA reads as TGTGCCACCAGCAGACACCTCGGCGGGGGACCGTACGGGGAGCCCCAGCATTTT. Encoded protein: CATSRHLGGGPYGEPQHF.

The count of this clone is one. The rearrangement joins TRBV9 to TRBJ2-1, with TRBD2 identical over 10 bases. Germline V gene lookup returns CDR1 SGDLS and CDR2 YYNGEE. This CDR3 is 15 amino acids long. Trimming cost V 3 bases and J 7 bases; bases outside gene matches: 7. The CDR3 coding sequence is TGTGCCAGCAGCGAGGGACTAGCGATGGGAAATGAGCAGTTCTTC. It yields the protein CASSEGLAMGNEQFF. The full variable domain, completed using reference TRBV9 and TRBJ2-1, is DSGVTQTPKHLITATGQRVTLRCSPRSGDLSVYWYQQSLDQGLQFLIQYYNGEERAKGNILERFSAQQFPDLHSELNLSSLELGDSALYFCASSEGLAMGNEQFFGPGTRLTVL.

This clone was seen at least ten times. The V gene is TRBV7-8, the J gene TRBJ2-7, with D hard to call. The CDR3 contains 15 residues. With 1 base removed from V and 3 bases from J, the gap between germline ends came to 13 bases. Per germline, CDR1 SGHVS and CDR2 FQNEAQ. CDR3 nucleotide sequence: TGTGCCAGCAGCTTAGACCCCCTCCTGGGCTACGAGCAGTACTTC. The encoded protein is CASSLDPLLGYEQYF.

V and J are TRBV5-6 and TRBJ1-2; D remains ambiguous. Looked up from germline, CDR1 is SGHDT and CDR2 is YYEEEE. Trimming removed 6 bases from V and 7 bases from J, with 16 bases in between. The CDR3 loop spans 13 amino acids. The CDR3: CASILRPGVGYTF. CDR3 DNA: TGTGCCAGCATCCTGCGGCCAGGTGTTGGCTACACCTTC.

The sample holds one count of this clone. This chain joins TRBV6-5 and TRBJ2-4; a possible D gene is TRBD2 (6 bases). Germline V lookup: CDR1 MNHEY, CDR2 SVGAGI. This CDR3 has 15 amino acids. Trimming stripped 5 bases from V and 5 bases from J, with 16 bases between. As DNA, the CDR3 is TGTGCCAGCAGTCGCGCCTCGGGACTCCAAAACATTCAGTACTTC. Its translation: CASSRASGLQNIQYF.

The CDR3 region is CASSENSPDNSPLHF. CDR3 coding DNA: TGTGCCAGCAGTGAGAACAGCCCAGATAATTCACCCCTCCACTTT. This rearrangement joins TRBV6-4 to TRBJ1-6, with D hard to call. The CDR3 runs 15 residues. With 3 bases removed from V and 5 bases from J, the gap between germline ends came to 11 bases. Germline CDR1 reads MRHNA; CDR2 reads SNTAGT.

The gene calls are TRBV5-1 and TRBJ2-7; no reliable D call. The germline CDR1 and CDR2 sequences are SGHRS and YFSETQ. This CDR3 contains 14 residues. Deletions cut 3 bases from V and 1 base from J, with 11 bases between. The CDR3 is CASSSPLGSYEQYF. CDR3 DNA: TGCGCCAGCAGCTCCCCATTGGGTTCCTACGAGCAGTACTTC.

The chain is built from TRBV18 and TRBJ2-1; D is ambiguous. Trimming pared 1 base from V and 8 bases from J, leaving 12 bases between. CDR1 and CDR2 from the germline V gene are KGHSH and LQKENI. This CDR3 is built from 14 residues. The CDR3: CASSPLAGTDEQFF. For the CDR3, the DNA is TGTGCCAGCTCACCACTCGCCGGAACGGATGAGCAGTTCTTC.

The chain recombines TRBV10-1 with TRBJ2-1; D not resolved. V was pared by 0 bases and J by 0 bases, with 12 bases between. The CDR3 length is 17 residues. The germline V gene encodes CDR1 WNHNN and CDR2 SYGVQD (reference sequence). CDR3 protein: CASSESRAASSYNEQFF. The DNA for the CDR3 is TGCGCCAGCAGTGAGTCTAGGGCGGCTAGCTCCTACAATGAGCAGTTCTTC.

V gene TRBV30 combines with J gene TRBJ1-3, with a possible D match to TRBD1 (5 bases). V lost 6 bases and J 7 bases, leaving 16 bases between the germline ends. This CDR3 comprises 13 residues. The germline V gene encodes CDR1 GTSNPN and CDR2 SVGIG (reference sequence). The CDR3 sequence is CACRDPRGNTIYF. CDR3 nucleotide sequence: TGTGCCTGTCGGGACCCCAGAGGCAACACCATATATTTT.

This clone turned up a few times. This rearrangement joins TRBV2 to TRBJ2-7, with 13 bases lining up with TRBD2. V lost 10 bases, J lost 6 bases, and 6 bases stayed unmatched. The germline gives CDR1 SNHLY, CDR2 FYNNEI. The CDR3 covers 13 residues. The CDR3 here is CAKGLAGVGEQYF. CDR3 DNA: TGTGCCAAAGGACTAGCGGGAGTTGGCGAGCAGTACTTC. Combining the CDR3 with reference TRBV2 and TRBJ2-7 gives the whole variable domain EPEVTQTPSHQVTQMGQEVILRCVPISNHLYFYWYRQILGQKVEFLVSFYNNEISEKSEIFDDQFSVERPDGSNFTLKIRSTKLEDSAMYFCAKGLAGVGEQYFGPGTRLTVT.

The chain couples TRBV29-1 to TRBJ2-2; 7 nucleotides align to TRBD1. The V gene's germline CDR1 is SQVTM and CDR2 ANQGSEA. There are 14 residues in the CDR3. The V segment lost 5 bases and the J segment 2 bases; nucleotides outside the gene matches: 5. The CDR3 reads CSVHQGVNTGELFF. In nucleotides, the CDR3 is TGCAGCGTTCACCAGGGGGTTAACACCGGGGAGCTGTTTTTT.

The chain carries TRBV6-6 and TRBJ2-3; D might be TRBD1 or TRBD2, each matching 6 bases. This CDR3 contains 14 residues. Trimming removed 6 bases at V and 1 base at J, with 11 bases between. Germline V gene lookup returns CDR1 MNHNY and CDR2 SVGAGI (reference sequence). This CDR3 is CASSMGGRTDTQYF. CDR3 bases: TGTGCCAGCAGCATGGGGGGCCGCACAGATACGCAGTATTTT.

This clone was detected only a few times. This chain links TRBV29-1 with TRBJ1-2; 8 bases are shared with TRBD1. The CDR3 has 11 amino acids. CDR1 is SQVTM and CDR2 is ANQGSEA in the germline V gene. J was trimmed by 10 bases and V by 5 bases; bases with no gene match: 6. The DNA for the CDR3 is TGCAGCGTTCGGACAGGGAGAGCCTACACCTTC. Residues: CSVRTGRAYTF.

This clone was seen a single time. The V call is TRBV5-4, the J call TRBJ1-1; no reliable D call. The CDR3 extends over 12 amino acids. V gave up 6 bases and J gave up 1 base, with 7 bases separating them. Germline CDR1 SGHNT, CDR2 YYREEE (reference sequence). This chain's CDR3 is CASNRPNTEAFF. CDR3 sequence (DNA): TGTGCCAGCAACCGCCCGAACACTGAAGCTTTCTTT.

The genes are TRBV10-3 and TRBJ1-2; 7 bases are a match to TRBD1. The CDR3 consists of 12 residues. The J segment lost 5 bases and the V segment lost 4 bases, leaving 1 base of the junction unmatched. In germline, CDR1 is ENHRY, CDR2 SYGVKD. The CDR3 coding sequence is TGTGCCATCAGTGGGGGACAGTATGGCTACACCTTC. Encoded protein: CAISGGQYGYTF.

The J gene is TRBJ1-5, the V gene TRBV6-2 or TRBV6-3; D unclear. Trimming pared 0 bases from V and 7 bases from J, leaving 10 bases between. This CDR3 region has 14 residues. The germline V gene encodes CDR1 MNHEY and CDR2 SVGEGT. The CDR3 DNA sequence: TGTGCCAGCAGTTACTCTACGGGTTGGCAGCCCCAGCATTTT. Protein product: CASSYSTGWQPQHF.

The chain uses TRBV28 and TRBJ2-2, with 15 bases matching TRBD2. Germline values: CDR1 MDHEN, CDR2 SYDVKM. The CDR3 is 23 residues long. V shed 4 bases and J 4 bases; nucleotides not matched to a gene: 22. CDR3 protein: CASSSTLWAALGLAGGGTGELFF. In DNA, the CDR3 is TGTGCCAGCAGTTCCACCCTTTGGGCAGCCCTGGGACTAGCGGGAGGAGGCACCGGGGAGCTGTTTTTT.

This clone was observed once. V gene TRBV4-2 combines with J gene TRBJ2-4; maybe TRBD1 (6 bases). V was trimmed by 4 bases and J by 8 bases, leaving 15 bases between them. The CDR3 has 14 residues. The germline V gene encodes CDR1 LGHNA and CDR2 YNFKEQ. The CDR3 loop is CASSLRTEGDIQYF. The DNA for the CDR3 is TGTGCCAGCAGCCTCCGGACAGAGGGGGACATTCAGTACTTC.

V and J are TRBV5-1 and TRBJ2-7; 14 bases align to TRBD2. From germline, CDR1 is SGHRS and CDR2 YFSETQ. This CDR3 contains 17 residues. Unmatched junction bases numbered 9, after V lost 4 bases and J lost 3 bases. The CDR3 nucleotides are TGCGCCAGCAGCCTAGGGACTAGCGGGAGCCAGCTCTACGAGCAGTACTTC. It encodes CASSLGTSGSQLYEQYF. The full variable domain, its missing parts supplied by reference TRBV5-1 and TRBJ2-7, is KAGVTQTPRYLIKTRGQQVTLSCSPISGHRSVSWYQQTPGQGLQFLFEYFSETQRNKGNFPGRFSGRQFSNSRSEMNVSTLELGDSALYLCASSLGTSGSQLYEQYFGPGTRLTVT.

The chain couples TRBV19 to TRBJ1-6; no clear D. The germline gives CDR1 LNHDA, CDR2 SQIVND (reference sequence). This CDR3 is 14 amino acids long. The V end lost 6 bases, the J end lost 6 bases, and 12 bases lay between the germline ends. CDR3 residues: CASSPGQANSPLHF. The CDR3 nucleotides are TGTGCCAGTAGCCCCGGGCAGGCTAATTCACCCCTCCACTTT.

The chain employs TRBV18 and TRBJ1-1, with a tentative D call TRBD1 (5 bases). V lost 4 bases and J 5 bases, leaving 14 bases between the germline ends. Germline V gives CDR1 KGHSH, CDR2 LQKENI. The CDR3 spans 14 residues. The DNA of the CDR3 is TGTGCCAGCTCACGAGGGAGGGGTGAGACTGAAGCTTTCTTT. Translating gives CASSRGRGETEAFF.

This chain links TRBV30 with TRBJ2-7; 9 nucleotides align to TRBD1. Trimming cost V 8 bases and J 2 bases; bases outside gene matches: 7. This CDR3 is 13 amino acids long. CDR1 is GTSNPN, CDR2 SVGIG, per germline (reference sequence). CDR3 protein: CAGRQGGTYEQYF. The CDR3 nucleotides are TGTGCCGGGCGACAGGGGGGGACCTACGAGCAGTACTTC.

The chain joins TRBV5-1 to TRBJ2-5, with 11 positions matching TRBD2. The V gene's germline CDR1 is SGHRS and CDR2 YFSETQ. The CDR3 is made up of 15 amino acids. V dropped 0 bases and J dropped 2; count of bases not matched to a gene: 0. The CDR3, as DNA: TGCGCCAGCAGCTTGGCTAGCGGGGGGCAAGAGACCCAGTACTTC. Translated: CASSLASGGQETQYF. Full variable domain (remainder filled in from reference TRBV5-1 and TRBJ2-5): KAGVTQTPRYLIKTRGQQVTLSCSPISGHRSVSWYQQTPGQGLQFLFEYFSETQRNKGNFPGRFSGRQFSNSRSEMNVSTLELGDSALYLCASSLASGGQETQYFGPGTRLLVL.

The rearrangement uses TRBV5-1 and TRBJ1-1; the D gene is possibly TRBD1 (6 bases). Per the germline V gene, CDR1 is SGHRS and CDR2 is YFSETQ. Between the trimmed V and J ends, which lost 4 bases and 0 bases, there was a span of 13 bases. The CDR3 extends over 15 amino acids. Here the CDR3 reads CASSPRTDLNTEAFF. The CDR3 nucleotides are TGCGCCAGCAGCCCTCGGACAGATTTGAACACTGAAGCTTTCTTT.

The chain is built from TRBV7-8 and TRBJ2-7; 8 nucleotides agree with TRBD2. This CDR3 has 16 amino acids. Trimming removed 4 bases from V and 2 bases from J; junction bases left unmatched: 10. CDR1 and CDR2 from the germline V gene are SGHVS and FQNEAQ. CDR3 in amino acids: CASSSPSRGRTYEQYF. The CDR3 DNA is TGTGCCAGCAGCTCCCCTTCCCGCGGGAGGACCTACGAGCAGTACTTC.

This chain joins TRBV2 and TRBJ2-3; TRBD1 aligns across 12 bases. Trimming cost V 5 bases and J 4 bases; bases outside gene matches: 4. Germline CDR1 and CDR2: SNHLY and FYNNEI. The CDR3 is 15 amino acids. CDR3 loop: CASSRGQGAPDTQYF. CDR3 DNA sequence: TGTGCCAGCAGTAGGGGACAGGGGGCTCCAGATACGCAGTATTTT.

A single count supports this clone. The gene calls are TRBV4-2 and TRBJ2-7; 7 positions match TRBD2. Germline assignment: CDR1 LGHNA and CDR2 YNFKEQ. With V trimmed by 4 bases and J by 2 bases, 8 bases remained unmatched. This CDR3 has 15 amino acids. CDR3 DNA: TGTGCCAGCAGCCCGGGGCTAGCGGATACCTACGAGCAGTACTTC. Translated, it gives CASSPGLADTYEQYF.

This clone was counted once. The rearrangement joins TRBV18 to TRBJ1-3, with 9 bases lining up with TRBD1. V was pared by 4 bases and J by 0 bases, with 4 bases of the junction left unmatched. CDR3 length equals 16 residues. Germline V gene lookup returns CDR1 KGHSH and CDR2 LQKENI. CDR3 nucleotide sequence: TGTGCCAGCTCACGCAAGACAGGGGGCTCTGGAAACACCATATATTTT. It is translated as CASSRKTGGSGNTIYF.